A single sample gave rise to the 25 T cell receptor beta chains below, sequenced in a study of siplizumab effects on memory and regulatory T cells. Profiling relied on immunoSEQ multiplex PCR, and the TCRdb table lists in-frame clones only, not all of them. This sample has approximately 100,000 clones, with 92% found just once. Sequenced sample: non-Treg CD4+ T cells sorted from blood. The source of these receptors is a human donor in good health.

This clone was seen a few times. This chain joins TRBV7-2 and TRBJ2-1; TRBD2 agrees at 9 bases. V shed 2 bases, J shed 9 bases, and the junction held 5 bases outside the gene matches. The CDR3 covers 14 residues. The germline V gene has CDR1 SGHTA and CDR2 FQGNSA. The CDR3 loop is CASSLLRGRAEQFF. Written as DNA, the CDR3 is TGTGCCAGCAGCTTATTGCGCGGGAGGGCTGAGCAGTTCTTC.

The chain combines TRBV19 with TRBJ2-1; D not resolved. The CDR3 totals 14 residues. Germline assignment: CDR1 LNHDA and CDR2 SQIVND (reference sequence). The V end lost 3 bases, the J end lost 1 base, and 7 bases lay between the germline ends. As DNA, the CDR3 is TGTGCCAGTAGTATTGCCGGATCCTACAATGAGCAGTTCTTC. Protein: CASSIAGSYNEQFF.

The CDR3 DNA sequence: TGTGCCACCGCTGGGGCGACTAGCGGGAGTGAGAGCTCCTACGAGCAGTACTTC. This gives the protein CATAGATSGSESSYEQYF. The chain uses TRBV7-2 and TRBJ2-7; TRBD2 agrees at 12 bases. With 10 bases clipped from V and 0 bases from J, the junction kept 16 bases outside the gene matches. The CDR3 covers 18 residues. The germline V gene encodes CDR1 SGHTA and CDR2 FQGNSA.

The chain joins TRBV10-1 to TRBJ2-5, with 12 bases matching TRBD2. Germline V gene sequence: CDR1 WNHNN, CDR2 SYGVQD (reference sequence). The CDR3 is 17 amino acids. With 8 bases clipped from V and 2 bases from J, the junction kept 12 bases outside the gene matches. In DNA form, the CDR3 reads TGCGCCAGCGAACGCTCCGGGACTAGCGGGTTACAAGAGACCCAGTACTTC. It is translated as CASERSGTSGLQETQYF.

The chain's CDR3 is CASSLVTGVNTEAFF. DNA of the CDR3: TGCGCCAGCAGCTTGGTAACAGGGGTGAACACTGAAGCTTTCTTT. The V and J genes are TRBV5-1 and TRBJ1-1; TRBD1 matches 7 bases. Germline trimming cut 0 bases from V and 0 bases from J; bases unmatched to any gene: 2. Germline V lookup: CDR1 SGHRS, CDR2 YFSETQ. The CDR3 runs 15 residues. The variable domain in full, completed from reference TRBV5-1 and TRBJ1-1, reads KAGVTQTPRYLIKTRGQQVTLSCSPISGHRSVSWYQQTPGQGLQFLFEYFSETQRNKGNFPGRFSGRQFSNSRSEMNVSTLELGDSALYLCASSLVTGVNTEAFFGQGTRLTVV.

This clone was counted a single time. The CDR3 coding sequence is TGCGCCAGCAGGGACAGGGCCTACAATGAGCAGTTCTTC. Protein: CASRDRAYNEQFF. The chain is built from TRBV10-2 and TRBJ2-1; 8 bases map to TRBD1. Germline CDR1 is WSHSY and CDR2 is SAAADI. Trimming at V came to 6 bases and at J to 2 bases, leaving 0 bases not matched to a gene. The CDR3 loop spans 13 amino acids.

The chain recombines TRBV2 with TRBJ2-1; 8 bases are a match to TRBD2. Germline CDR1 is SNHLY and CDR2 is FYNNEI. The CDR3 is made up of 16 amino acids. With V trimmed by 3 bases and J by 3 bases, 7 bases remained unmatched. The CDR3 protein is CASSDASGRYYNEQFF. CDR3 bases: TGTGCCAGCAGTGATGCCAGCGGGAGATACTACAATGAGCAGTTCTTC.

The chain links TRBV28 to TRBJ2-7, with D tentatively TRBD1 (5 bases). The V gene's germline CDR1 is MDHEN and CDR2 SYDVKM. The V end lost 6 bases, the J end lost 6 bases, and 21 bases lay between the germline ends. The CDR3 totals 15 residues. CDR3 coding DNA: TGTGCCAGCAGATCTCCCGCAACTACAGGTGTCGAGCAGTACTTC. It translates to CASRSPATTGVEQYF.

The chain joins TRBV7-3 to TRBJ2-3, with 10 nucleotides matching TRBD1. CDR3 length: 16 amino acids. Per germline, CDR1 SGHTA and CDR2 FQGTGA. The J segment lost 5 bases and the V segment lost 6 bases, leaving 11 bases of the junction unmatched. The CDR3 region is CASSPDRGLGRDTQYF. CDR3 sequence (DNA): TGTGCCAGCAGTCCCGACAGGGGGCTTGGTAGAGATACGCAGTATTTT.

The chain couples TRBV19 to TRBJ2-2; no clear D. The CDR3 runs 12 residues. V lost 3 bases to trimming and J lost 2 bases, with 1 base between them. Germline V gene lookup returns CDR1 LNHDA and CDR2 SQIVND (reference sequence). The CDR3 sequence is CASSINTGELFF. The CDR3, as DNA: TGTGCCAGTAGTATTAACACCGGGGAGCTGTTTTTT.

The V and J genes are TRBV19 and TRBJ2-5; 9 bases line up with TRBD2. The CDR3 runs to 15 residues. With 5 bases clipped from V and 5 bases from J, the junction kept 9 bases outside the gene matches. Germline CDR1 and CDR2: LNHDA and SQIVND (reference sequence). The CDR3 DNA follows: TGTGCCAGTAGTTACCAGGGCAGCGGGAGGGAGACCCAGTACTTC. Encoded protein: CASSYQGSGRETQYF.

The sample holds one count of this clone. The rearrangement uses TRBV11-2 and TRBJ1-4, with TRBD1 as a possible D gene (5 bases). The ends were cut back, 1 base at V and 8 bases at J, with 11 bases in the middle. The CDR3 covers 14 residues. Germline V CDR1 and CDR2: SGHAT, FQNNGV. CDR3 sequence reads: CASSLGSGDEKLFF. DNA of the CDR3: TGTGCCAGCAGCTTAGGTTCCGGGGACGAAAAACTGTTTTTT. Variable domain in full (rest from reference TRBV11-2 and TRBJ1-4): EAGVAQSPRYKIIEKRQSVAFWCNPISGHATLYWYQQILGQGPKLLIQFQNNGVVDDSQLPKDRFSAERLKGVDSTLKIQPAKLEDSAVYLCASSLGSGDEKLFFGSGTQLSVL.

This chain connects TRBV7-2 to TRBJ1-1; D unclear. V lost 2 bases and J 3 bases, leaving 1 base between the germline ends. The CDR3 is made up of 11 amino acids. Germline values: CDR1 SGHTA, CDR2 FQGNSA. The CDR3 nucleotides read TGTGCCAGCAGCTTATACACTGAAGCTTTCTTT. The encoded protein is CASSLYTEAFF.

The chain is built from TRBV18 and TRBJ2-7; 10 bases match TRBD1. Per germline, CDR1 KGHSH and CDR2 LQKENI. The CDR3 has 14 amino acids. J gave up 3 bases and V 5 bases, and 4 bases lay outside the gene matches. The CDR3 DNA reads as TGTGCCAGCTCAGCCGGGACAGGGGACTACGAGCAGTACTTC. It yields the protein CASSAGTGDYEQYF. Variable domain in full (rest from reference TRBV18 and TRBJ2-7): NAGVMQNPRHLVRRRGQEARLRCSPMKGHSHVYWYRQLPEEGLKFMVYLQKENIIDESGMPKERFSAEFPKEGPSILRIQQVVRGDSAAYFCASSAGTGDYEQYFGPGTRLTVT.

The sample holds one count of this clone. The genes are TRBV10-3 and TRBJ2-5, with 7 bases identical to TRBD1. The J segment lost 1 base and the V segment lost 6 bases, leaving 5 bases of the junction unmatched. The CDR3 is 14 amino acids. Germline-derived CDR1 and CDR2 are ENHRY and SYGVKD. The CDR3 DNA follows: TGTGCCATCAGCAAGGGACAGCCCCAAGAGACCCAGTACTTC. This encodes CAISKGQPQETQYF.

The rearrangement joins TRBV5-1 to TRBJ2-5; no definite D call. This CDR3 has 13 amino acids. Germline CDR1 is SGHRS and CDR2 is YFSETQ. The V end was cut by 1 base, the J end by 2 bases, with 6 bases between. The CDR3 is CASSLSSQETQYF. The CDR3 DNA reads TGCGCCAGCAGCTTGTCCAGTCAAGAGACCCAGTACTTC.

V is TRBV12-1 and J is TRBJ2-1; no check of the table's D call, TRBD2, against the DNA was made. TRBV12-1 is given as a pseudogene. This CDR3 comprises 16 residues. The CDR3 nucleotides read TGTGCCAGCAGCTGCTTAGCGGTAAGCTCCTACAATGAGCAGTTCTTC. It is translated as CASSCLAVSSYNEQFF.

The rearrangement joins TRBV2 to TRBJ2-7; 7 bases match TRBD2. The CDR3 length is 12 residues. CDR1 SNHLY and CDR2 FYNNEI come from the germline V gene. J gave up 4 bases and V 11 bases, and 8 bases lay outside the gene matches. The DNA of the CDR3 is TGTGCCGGCGGACTAGTTTTGTACGAGCAGTACTTC. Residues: CAGGLVLYEQYF.

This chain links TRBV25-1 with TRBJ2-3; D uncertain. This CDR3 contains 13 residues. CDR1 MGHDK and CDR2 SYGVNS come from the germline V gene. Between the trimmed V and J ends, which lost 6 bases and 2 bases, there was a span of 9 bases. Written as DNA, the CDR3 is TGTGCCAGCAGCGCCGGCCCCACAGATACGCAGTATTTT. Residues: CASSAGPTDTQYF.

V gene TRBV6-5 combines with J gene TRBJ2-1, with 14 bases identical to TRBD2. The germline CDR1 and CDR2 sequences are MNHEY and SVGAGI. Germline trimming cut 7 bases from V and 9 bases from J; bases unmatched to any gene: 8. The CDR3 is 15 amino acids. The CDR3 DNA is TGTGCCAGCACTCACGGGACTAGCGGGAGAGGTGAGCAGTTCTTC. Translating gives CASTHGTSGRGEQFF.

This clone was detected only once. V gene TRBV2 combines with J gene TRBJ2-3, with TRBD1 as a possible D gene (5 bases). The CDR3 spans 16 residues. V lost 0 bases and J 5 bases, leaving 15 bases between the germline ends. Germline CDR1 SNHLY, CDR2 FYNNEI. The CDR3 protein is CASSEAQRGSKDTQYF. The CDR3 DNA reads TGTGCCAGCAGTGAAGCGCAAAGGGGATCGAAAGATACGCAGTATTTT.

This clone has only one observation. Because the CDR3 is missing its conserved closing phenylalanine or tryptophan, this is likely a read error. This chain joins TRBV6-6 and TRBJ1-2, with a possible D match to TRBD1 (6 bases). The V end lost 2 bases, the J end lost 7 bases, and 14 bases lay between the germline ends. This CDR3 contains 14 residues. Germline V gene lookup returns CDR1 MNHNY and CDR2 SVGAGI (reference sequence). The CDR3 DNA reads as TGTGCCAGCAGTTACCTGACAGGCGAAAGTGGCTACACCCTC. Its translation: CASSYLTGESGYTL.

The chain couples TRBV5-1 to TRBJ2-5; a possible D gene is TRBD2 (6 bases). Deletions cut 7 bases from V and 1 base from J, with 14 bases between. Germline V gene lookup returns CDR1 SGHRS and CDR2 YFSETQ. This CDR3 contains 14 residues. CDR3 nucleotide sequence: TGCGCCAGCGGGACCGGAGGGCCCCAAGAGACCCAGTACTTC. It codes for CASGTGGPQETQYF. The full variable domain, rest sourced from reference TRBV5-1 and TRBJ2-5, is KAGVTQTPRYLIKTRGQQVTLSCSPISGHRSVSWYQQTPGQGLQFLFEYFSETQRNKGNFPGRFSGRQFSNSRSEMNVSTLELGDSALYLCASGTGGPQETQYFGPGTRLLVL.

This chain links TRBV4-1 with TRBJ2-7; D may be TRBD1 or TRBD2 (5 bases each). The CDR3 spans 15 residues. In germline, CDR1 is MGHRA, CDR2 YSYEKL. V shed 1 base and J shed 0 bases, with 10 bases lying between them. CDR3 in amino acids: CASSQGGGLSYEQYF. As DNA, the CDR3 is TGCGCCAGCAGCCAAGGGGGCGGGCTCTCCTACGAGCAGTACTTC.

CDR3 sequence reads: CASSSIRDSNQPQHF. CDR3 bases: TGTGCCAGCTCATCCATACGGGACAGCAATCAGCCCCAGCATTTT. V gene TRBV18 combines with J gene TRBJ1-5, with D maybe TRBD1 (5 bases). The germline CDR1 and CDR2 sequences are KGHSH and LQKENI. The V end was cut by 5 bases, the J end by 1 base, with 12 bases between. CDR3 length: 15 residues.